The T cell receptor (beta chain) described here comes from a study of shared clonotypes between healthy human individuals. CDR3 size: 14 residues. The germline gives CDR1 SGDLS, CDR2 YYNGEE. Trimming removed 0 bases at V and 8 bases at J, with 12 bases between. The table came from immunoSEQ multiplex PCR; TCRdb's copy has only in-frame clones and leaves some out. The sample has a few hundred thousand clones, 97% seen once. The receptor was isolated from a woman aged 25 to 39 in good health. The chain joins TRBV9 to TRBJ1-3; D call uncertain. Material: naive CD4+ T cells sorted from blood. The subset: CD45RA+ positively selected. The CDR3 spells CASSVEVGQDTIYF. CDR3 DNA sequence: TGTGCCAGCAGCGTAGAAGTTGGGCAAGACACCATATATTTT.